The rows below give T cell receptor beta chains drawn from one sample of a study of T-cell memory formation after mild COVID-19. TCRdb called the 5' RACE reads again in MiXCR, with one record for every CDR3 protein. The sample records hundreds of thousands of distinct CDR3 sequences, roughly 17% being singletons. Sequences were obtained from PBMCs or a T cell subset sorted from them (not recorded which). These receptors were taken from an adult woman who had mild COVID-19 (a few samples of this study predate the infection). Cell type and time point are not known. Both conserved end residues are part of each CDR3. D genes are given only for firm matches. Not every row has a clone size; where given, it reads once, few, many or a size class.

J | size | length | D | V | DNA | CDR3
TRBJ2-1 | once | 14 | . | TRBV7-2 | TGTGCCAGCAGCCCCATCGGACCCTACAATGAGCAGTTCTTC | CASSPIGPYNEQFF
TRBJ1-2 | . | 15 | TRBD1 | TRBV12-3/TRBV12-4 | TGTGCCAGCAGTCTCATACAGGACAGGGCCCATGGCTACACCTTC | CASSLIQDRAHGYTF
TRBJ2-7 | . | 14 | . | TRBV19 | TGTGCCAGTAGTCGCGGGACGGACTATTACGAGCAGTACTTC | CASSRGTDYYEQYF
TRBJ2-7 | . | 13 | . | TRBV4-1 | TGCGCCAGCAGTGAAGACATCCGCTACGAGCAGTACTTC | CASSEDIRYEQYF
TRBJ1-1 | . | 14 | TRBD1 | TRBV2 | TGTGCCAGCAAAGGGGACAGGGGGGGCACTGAAGCTTTCTTT | CASKGDRGGTEAFF
TRBJ2-1 | . | 17 | . | TRBV3-1 | TGTGCCAGCAGCCAAGGGGGCGGGGATTTATTCTACAATGAGCAGTTCTTC | CASSQGGGDLFYNEQFF
TRBJ2-1 | . | 16 | TRBD2 | TRBV3-1 | TGTGCCAGCAGCCAAGGTCCGGGGGGGCCTTTCAATGAGCAGTTCTTC | CASSQGPGGPFNEQFF
TRBJ2-2 | . | 16 | TRBD1 | TRBV19 | TGTGCCAGTAGTTCTTCCAGGGACAGGGGGCCCGGGGAGCTGTTTTTT | CASSSSRDRGPGELFF
TRBJ2-3 | few | 18 | . | TRBV10-3 | TGTGCCATCAGTGAGGCCAGGTTGAGTGGCGGCGGAGGAGATACGCAGTATTTT | CAISEARLSGGGGDTQYF
TRBJ2-5 | . | 15 | TRBD2 | TRBV6-2/TRBV6-3 | TGTGCCAGCAGTTACTTAGCGGGAGGAGGAGAGACCCAGTACTTC | CASSYLAGGGETQYF
TRBJ2-1 | . | 15 | TRBD1 | TRBV7-9 | TGTGCCAGCAGCTTGAGTACAGGGGGTCTGAATGAGCAGTTCTTC | CASSLSTGGLNEQFF
TRBJ2-5 | few | 14 | . | TRBV7-9 | TGTGCCAGCAGCAGGACCCGCGATGAAGAGACCCAGTACTTC | CASSRTRDEETQYF
TRBJ2-7 | . | 13 | . | TRBV19 | TGTGCCAGTAGCGACAGAGACTCCTACGAGCAGTACTTC | CASSDRDSYEQYF
TRBJ2-1 | many | 13 | . | TRBV12-3/TRBV12-4 | TGTGCCAGCAGCTTGGGGTCCGGCGATGAGCAGTTCTTC | CASSLGSGDEQFF
TRBJ2-4 | few | 17 | TRBD2 | TRBV6-2/TRBV6-3 | TGTGCCAGCAGGCTCGGAAGAAGCGGGAGACACAAAAACATTCAGTACTTC | CASRLGRSGRHKNIQYF
TRBJ2-2 | . | 12 | . | TRBV5-4 | TGTGCCAGCAGCCCCTTATCCGGGGAGCTGTTTTTT | CASSPLSGELFF
TRBJ2-1 | . | 14 | TRBD1 | TRBV20-1 | TGCAGTGCTAGAGACCCGACAGGGATCAATGAGCAGTTCTTC | CSARDPTGINEQFF
TRBJ1-5 | once | 15 | . | TRBV13 | TGTGCCAGCAGCTTAGAACAGTGGCTTATTGGGCCCCAGCATTTT | CASSLEQWLIGPQHF
TRBJ2-7 | . | 17 | TRBD2 | TRBV12-3/TRBV12-4 | TGTGCCAGCAGTTTTACCCAGGCTAGCGGGAACTCCTACGAGCAGTACTTC | CASSFTQASGNSYEQYF
TRBJ1-3 | few | 11 | . | TRBV20-1 | TGCAGTGCTAGTCGGGGAAACACCATATATTTT | CSASRGNTIYF
TRBJ2-3 | few | 16 | TRBD2 | TRBV19 | TGTGCCAGTAGTCATGGTGGCGGGAGTTTTGCAGATACGCAGTATTTT | CASSHGGGSFADTQYF
TRBJ2-1 | . | 13 | TRBD2 | TRBV20-1 | TGCAGTGCTAGACTAGCGGGAGGGAATGAGCAGTTCTTC | CSARLAGGNEQFF
TRBJ2-7 | many | 15 | . | TRBV7-2 | TGTGCCAGCAGCTTAGATTCAGGCTTCTCCTACGAGCAGTACTTC | CASSLDSGFSYEQYF
TRBJ2-7 | . | 12 | . | TRBV20-1 | TGCAGTGCTAGTGGGCAGCCCTACGAGCAGTACTTC | CSASGQPYEQYF
TRBJ1-5 | . | 14 | TRBD1 | TRBV6-2/TRBV6-3 | TGTGCCAGCAGGGCAGGGGGTGGCAATCAGCCCCAGCATTTT | CASRAGGGNQPQHF
TRBJ2-3 | . | 17 | TRBD2 | TRBV4-3 | TGCGCCAGCAGCCAAGTTCTTTCTAGCGGGGCCACAGATACGCAGTATTTT | CASSQVLSSGATDTQYF
TRBJ2-1 | . | 16 | . | TRBV5-1 | TGCGCCAGCAGCTTGGGTATAGGGTTGTCCTACAATGAGCAGTTCTTC | CASSLGIGLSYNEQFF
TRBJ2-3 | few | 13 | . | TRBV7-8 | TGTGCCAGCAGCCAAAATATCACAGATACGCAGTATTTT | CASSQNITDTQYF
TRBJ2-5 | . | 15 | . | TRBV5-1 | TGCGCCAGCAGCCCCTCGACCGGGGCCGAAGAGACCCAGTACTTC | CASSPSTGAEETQYF
TRBJ2-3 | . | 12 | . | TRBV29-1 | TGCAGCGACCAACAAGTCACAGATACGCAGTATTTT | CSDQQVTDTQYF
TRBJ2-3 | . | 15 | . | TRBV12-3/TRBV12-4 | TGTGCCAGCAACAAGCTAGCAGCTAGCACAGATACGCAGTATTTT | CASNKLAASTDTQYF
TRBJ2-2 | . | 16 | . | TRBV5-4 | TGTGCCAGCAGTTGGAGAGAGGGATCGGGCACCGGGGAGCTGTTTTTT | CASSWREGSGTGELFF
TRBJ2-3 | . | 19 | TRBD2 | TRBV4-2 | TGTGCCAGCAGCCAAAGGGAACCGGGACTAGCGGGGATCACAGATACGCAGTATTTT | CASSQREPGLAGITDTQYF
TRBJ2-1 | few | 12 | TRBD2 | TRBV5-1 | TGCGCCAGCAGCGGCGGACTAGCGGAGCAGTTCTTC | CASSGGLAEQFF
TRBJ1-1 | . | 14 | . | TRBV20-1 | TGCAGTGCTCGAGGGAGGGGGGCGAACACTGAAGCTTTCTTT | CSARGRGANTEAFF
TRBJ2-2 | few | 14 | TRBD1 | TRBV29-1 | TGCAGCGCTCTGTACGAGGGGGCGGGCGGGGAGCTGTTTTTT | CSALYEGAGGELFF
TRBJ2-1 | . | 16 | TRBD2 | TRBV9 | TGTGCCAGCAGCGTAGACGGCGGGGGAGGCTACAATGAGCAGTTCTTC | CASSVDGGGGYNEQFF
TRBJ2-2 | . | 16 | . | TRBV5-1 | TGCGCCTCCCATTTAGACGGGCGGGACCACACCGGGGAGCTGTTTTTT | CASHLDGRDHTGELFF
TRBJ2-3 | . | 17 | TRBD2 | TRBV7-2 | TGTGCCAGCAGCTCGTTTATGACTAGCGGGAGAACAGATACGCAGTATTTT | CASSSFMTSGRTDTQYF
TRBJ2-1 | few | 12 | . | TRBV4-1 | TGCGCCAGCAGCCAAGACATTGGTGAGCAGTTCTTC | CASSQDIGEQFF
TRBJ2-1 | . | 13 | . | TRBV29-1 | TGCAGCGTTGTCCGGCGGACCTACAATGAGCAGTTCTTC | CSVVRRTYNEQFF
TRBJ1-1 | few | 15 | TRBD1 | TRBV4-3 | TGCGCCAGCAGCCATGCTCCGGGACAGGGGCTAGAAGCTTTCTTT | CASSHAPGQGLEAFF